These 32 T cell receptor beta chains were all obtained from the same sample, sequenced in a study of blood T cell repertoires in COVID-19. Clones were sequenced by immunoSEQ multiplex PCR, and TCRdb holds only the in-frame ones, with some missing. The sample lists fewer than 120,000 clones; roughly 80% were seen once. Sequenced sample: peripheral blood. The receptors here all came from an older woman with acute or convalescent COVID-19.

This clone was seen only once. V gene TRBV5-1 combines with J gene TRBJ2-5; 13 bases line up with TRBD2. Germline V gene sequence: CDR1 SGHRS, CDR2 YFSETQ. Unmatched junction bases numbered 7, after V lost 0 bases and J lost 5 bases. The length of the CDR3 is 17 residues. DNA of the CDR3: TGCGCCAGCAGCTTGGGGACTAGCGGGGGCCCCCGGGAGACCCAGTACTTC. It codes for CASSLGTSGGPRETQYF. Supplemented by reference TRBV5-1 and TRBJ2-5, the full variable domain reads KAGVTQTPRYLIKTRGQQVTLSCSPISGHRSVSWYQQTPGQGLQFLFEYFSETQRNKGNFPGRFSGRQFSNSRSEMNVSTLELGDSALYLCASSLGTSGGPRETQYFGPGTRLLVL.

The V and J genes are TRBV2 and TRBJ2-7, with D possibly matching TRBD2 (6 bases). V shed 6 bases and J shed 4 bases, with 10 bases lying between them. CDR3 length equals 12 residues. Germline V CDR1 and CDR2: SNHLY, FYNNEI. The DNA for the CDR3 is TGTGCCAGCAGGGAGGGATTGTACGAGCAGTACTTC. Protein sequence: CASREGLYEQYF.

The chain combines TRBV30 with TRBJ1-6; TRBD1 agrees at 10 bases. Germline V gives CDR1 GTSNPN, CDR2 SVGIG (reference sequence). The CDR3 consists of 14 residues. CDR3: CAVTTGTGDSPLHF. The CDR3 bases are TGTGCAGTGACCACCGGGACAGGGGATTCACCCCTCCACTTT.

The CDR3 sequence: CASSLGRGQGQPQHF. In nucleotides, the CDR3 is TGTGCCAGCAGCTTAGGGCGTGGGCAGGGCCAGCCCCAGCATTTT. This rearrangement joins TRBV7-2 to TRBJ1-5; D perhaps matches TRBD1 (5 bases). V gave up 1 base and J gave up 7 bases, with 14 bases separating them. Germline values: CDR1 SGHTA, CDR2 FQGNSA. The CDR3 spans 15 residues.

This CDR3 reads CASSGLEITGANVLTF. The CDR3 DNA follows: TGTGCCAGCAGCGGTCTTGAGATCACTGGGGCCAACGTCCTGACTTTC. J is TRBJ2-6 and V is TRBV9; no reliable D call. The germline V and J ends were trimmed by 3 bases and 2 bases, with 12 bases remaining between them. CDR1 is SGDLS, CDR2 YYNGEE, per germline. The length of the CDR3 is 16 residues.

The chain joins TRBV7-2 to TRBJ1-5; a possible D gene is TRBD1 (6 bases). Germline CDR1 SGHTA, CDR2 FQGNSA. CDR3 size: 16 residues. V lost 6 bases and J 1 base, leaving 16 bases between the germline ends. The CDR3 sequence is CASRERGSASNQPQHF. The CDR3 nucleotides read TGTGCCAGCAGGGAGAGGGGGAGTGCGAGCAATCAGCCCCAGCATTTT.

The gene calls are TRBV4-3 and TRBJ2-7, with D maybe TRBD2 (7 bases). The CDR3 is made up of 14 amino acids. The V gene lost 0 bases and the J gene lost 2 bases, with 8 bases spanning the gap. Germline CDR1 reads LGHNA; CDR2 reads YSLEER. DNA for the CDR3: TGCGCCAGCAGCCAAGAGGGGGGGCCCTACGAGCAGTACTTC. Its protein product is CASSQEGGPYEQYF.

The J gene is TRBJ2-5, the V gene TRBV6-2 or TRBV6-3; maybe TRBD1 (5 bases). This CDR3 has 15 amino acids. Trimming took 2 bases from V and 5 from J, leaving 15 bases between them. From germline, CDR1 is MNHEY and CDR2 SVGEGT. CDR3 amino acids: CASSYVRQGGETQYF. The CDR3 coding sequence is TGTGCCAGCAGTTACGTCCGCCAGGGTGGGGAGACCCAGTACTTC.

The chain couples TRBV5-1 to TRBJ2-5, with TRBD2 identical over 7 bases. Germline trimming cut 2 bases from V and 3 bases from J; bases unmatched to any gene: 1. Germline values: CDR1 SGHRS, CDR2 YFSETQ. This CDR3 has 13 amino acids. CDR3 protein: CASSFGLEETQYF. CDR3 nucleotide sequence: TGCGCCAGCAGCTTTGGACTAGAAGAGACCCAGTACTTC.

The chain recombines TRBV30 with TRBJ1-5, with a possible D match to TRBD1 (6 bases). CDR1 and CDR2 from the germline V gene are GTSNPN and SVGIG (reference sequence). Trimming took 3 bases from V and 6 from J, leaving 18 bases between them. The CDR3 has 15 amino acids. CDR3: CAWRGLQGIGQPQHF. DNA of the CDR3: TGTGCCTGGAGGGGTCTACAGGGAATAGGTCAGCCCCAGCATTTT. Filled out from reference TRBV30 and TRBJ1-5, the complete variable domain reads SQTIHQWPATLVQPVGSPLSLECTVEGTSNPNLYWYRQAAGRGLQLLFYSVGIGQISSEVPQNLSASRPQDRQFILSSKKLLLSDSGFYLCAWRGLQGIGQPQHFGDGTRLSIL.

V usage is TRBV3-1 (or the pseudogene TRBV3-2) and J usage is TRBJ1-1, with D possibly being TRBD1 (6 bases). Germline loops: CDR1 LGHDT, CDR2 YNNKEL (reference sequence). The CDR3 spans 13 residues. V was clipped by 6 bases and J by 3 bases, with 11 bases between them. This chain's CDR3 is CASREWTDTEAFF. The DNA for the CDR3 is TGTGCCAGCAGGGAATGGACAGACACTGAAGCTTTCTTT.

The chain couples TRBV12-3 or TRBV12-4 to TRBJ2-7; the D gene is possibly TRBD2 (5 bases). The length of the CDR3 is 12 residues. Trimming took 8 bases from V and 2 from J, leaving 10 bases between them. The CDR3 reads CASGPRAYEQYF. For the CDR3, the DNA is TGTGCCAGCGGTCCGCGGGCCTACGAGCAGTACTTC.

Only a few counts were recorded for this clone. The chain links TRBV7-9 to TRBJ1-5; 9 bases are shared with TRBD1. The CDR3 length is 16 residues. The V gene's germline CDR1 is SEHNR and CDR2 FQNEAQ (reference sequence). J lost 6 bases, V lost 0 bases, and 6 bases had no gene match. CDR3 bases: TGTGCCAGCAGCTTAGCCGGGACAGGGACGGGTCAGCCCCAGCATTTT. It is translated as CASSLAGTGTGQPQHF.

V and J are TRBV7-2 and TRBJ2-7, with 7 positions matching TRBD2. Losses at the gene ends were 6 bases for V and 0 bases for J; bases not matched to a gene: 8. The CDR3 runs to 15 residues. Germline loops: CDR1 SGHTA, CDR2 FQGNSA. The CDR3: CASSISGGSSYEQYF. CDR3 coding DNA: TGTGCCAGCAGTATTTCCGGGGGGAGCTCCTACGAGCAGTACTTC.

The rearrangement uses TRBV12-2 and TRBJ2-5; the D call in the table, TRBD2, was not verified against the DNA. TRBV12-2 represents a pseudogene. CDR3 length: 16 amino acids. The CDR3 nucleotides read TGTGCAAGTCGCCTTCCTAGCGGGGGGAGTCAAGAGACCCAGTACTTC. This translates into CASRLPSGGSQETQYF.

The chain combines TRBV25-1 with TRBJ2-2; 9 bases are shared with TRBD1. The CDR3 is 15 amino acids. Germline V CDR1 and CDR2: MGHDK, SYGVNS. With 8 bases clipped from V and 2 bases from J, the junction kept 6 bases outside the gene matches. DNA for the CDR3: TGTGCCAGCCTAAGGACAGGGGATAACACCGGGGAGCTGTTTTTT. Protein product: CASLRTGDNTGELFF.

This CDR3 is CASRFRGLELFF. CDR3 in DNA: TGTGCCAGCAGATTCAGGGGGTTAGAGCTGTTTTTT. The chain links TRBV2 to TRBJ2-2; 7 nucleotides line up with TRBD1. CDR1 and CDR2 (germline): SNHLY, FYNNEI. This CDR3 comprises 12 residues. V shed 6 bases and J 11 bases; nucleotides not matched to a gene: 6.

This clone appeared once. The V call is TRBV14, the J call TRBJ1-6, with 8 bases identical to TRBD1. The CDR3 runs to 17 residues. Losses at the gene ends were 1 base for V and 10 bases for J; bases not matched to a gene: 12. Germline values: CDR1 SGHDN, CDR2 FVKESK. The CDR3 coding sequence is TGTGCCAGCAGCCAAGTAACCCCGGGACAGGCCCCATCACCCCTCCACTTT. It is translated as CASSQVTPGQAPSPLHF. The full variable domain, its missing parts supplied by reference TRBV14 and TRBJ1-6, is EAGVTQFPSHSVIEKGQTVTLRCDPISGHDNLYWYRRVMGKEIKFLLHFVKESKQDESGMPNNRFLAERTGGTYSTLKVQPAELEDSGVYFCASSQVTPGQAPSPLHFGNGTRLTVT.

The CDR3: CASSLETMAAGELFF. Written as DNA, the CDR3 is TGTGCCAGCAGCTTAGAGACGATGGCGGCCGGGGAGCTGTTTTTT. V is TRBV7-2 and J is TRBJ2-2; D call uncertain. The CDR3 is 15 residues long. V was cut by 1 base and J by 6 bases, with 12 bases left in between. CDR1 is SGHTA and CDR2 is FQGNSA in the germline V gene. The full variable domain, its missing parts supplied by reference TRBV7-2 and TRBJ2-2, is GAGVSQSPSNKVTEKGKDVELRCDPISGHTALYWYRQSLGQGLEFLIYFQGNSAPDKSGLPSDRFSAERTGGSVSTLTIQRTQQEDSAVYLCASSLETMAAGELFFGEGSRLTVL.

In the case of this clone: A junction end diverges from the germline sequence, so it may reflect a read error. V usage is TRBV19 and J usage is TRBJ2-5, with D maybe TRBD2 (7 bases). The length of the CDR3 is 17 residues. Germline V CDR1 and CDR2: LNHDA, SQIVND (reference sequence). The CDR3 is CASCMRRTTGREETQYF. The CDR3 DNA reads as TGTGCCAGTTGTATGCGAAGGACCACAGGGAGGGAAGAGACCCAGTACTTC.

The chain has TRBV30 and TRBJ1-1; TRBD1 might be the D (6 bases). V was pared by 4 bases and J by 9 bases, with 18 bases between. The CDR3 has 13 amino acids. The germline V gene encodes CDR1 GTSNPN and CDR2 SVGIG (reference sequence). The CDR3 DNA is TGTGCCTGGACCCCCCCGGGGGGGCTCAAAGCTTTCTTT. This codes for CAWTPPGGLKAFF.

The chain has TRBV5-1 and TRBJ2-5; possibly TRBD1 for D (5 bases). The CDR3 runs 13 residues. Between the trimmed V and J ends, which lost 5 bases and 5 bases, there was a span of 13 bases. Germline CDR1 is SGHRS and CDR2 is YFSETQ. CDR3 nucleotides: TGCGCCAGCAGGTGGCAGGGCAGCGAGACCCAGTACTTC. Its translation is CASRWQGSETQYF.

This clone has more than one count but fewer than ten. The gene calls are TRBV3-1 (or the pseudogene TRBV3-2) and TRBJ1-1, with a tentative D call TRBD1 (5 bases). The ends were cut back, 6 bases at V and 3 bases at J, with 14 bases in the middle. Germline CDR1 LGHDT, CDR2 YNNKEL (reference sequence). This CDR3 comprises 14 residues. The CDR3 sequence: CASRPWGGDTEAFF. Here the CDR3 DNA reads TGTGCCAGCAGGCCCTGGGGGGGGGACACTGAAGCTTTCTTT.

The CDR3 here is CASASGVDTGELFF. For the CDR3, the DNA is TGCGCCAGCGCTAGCGGGGTGGACACCGGGGAGCTGTTTTTT. The chain joins TRBV10-2 to TRBJ2-2; 9 positions match TRBD2. The J segment lost 3 bases and the V segment lost 8 bases, leaving 4 bases of the junction unmatched. The CDR3 length is 14 residues. Per the germline V gene, CDR1 is WSHSY and CDR2 is SAAADI.

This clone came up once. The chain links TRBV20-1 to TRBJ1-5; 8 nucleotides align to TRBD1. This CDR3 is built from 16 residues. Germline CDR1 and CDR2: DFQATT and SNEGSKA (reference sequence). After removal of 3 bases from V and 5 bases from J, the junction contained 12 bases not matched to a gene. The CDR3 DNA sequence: TGCAGTGCTAGTACTTCACGGACAGGGAGGGATCAGCCCCAGCATTTT. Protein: CSASTSRTGRDQPQHF.

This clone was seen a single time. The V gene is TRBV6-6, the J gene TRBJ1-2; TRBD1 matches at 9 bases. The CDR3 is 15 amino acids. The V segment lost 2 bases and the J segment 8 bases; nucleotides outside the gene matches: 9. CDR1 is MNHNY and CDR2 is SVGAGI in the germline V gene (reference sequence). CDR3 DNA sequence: TGTGCCAGCAGTTACACGCAACAGGGGGCAGGAGGCTACACCTTC. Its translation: CASSYTQQGAGGYTF.

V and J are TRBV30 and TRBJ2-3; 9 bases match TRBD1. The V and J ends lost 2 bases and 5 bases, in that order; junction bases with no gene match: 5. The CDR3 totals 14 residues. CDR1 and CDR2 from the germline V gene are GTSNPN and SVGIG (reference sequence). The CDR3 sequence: CAWSIYRGLDTQYF. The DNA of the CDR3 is TGTGCCTGGAGTATTTACAGGGGGCTAGATACGCAGTATTTT.

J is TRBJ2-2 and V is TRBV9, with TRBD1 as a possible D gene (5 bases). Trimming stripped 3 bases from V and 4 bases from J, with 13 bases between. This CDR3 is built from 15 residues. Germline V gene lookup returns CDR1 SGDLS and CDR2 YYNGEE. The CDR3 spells CASSADQGITGELFF. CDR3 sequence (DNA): TGTGCCAGCAGCGCAGATCAGGGAATCACCGGGGAGCTGTTTTTT. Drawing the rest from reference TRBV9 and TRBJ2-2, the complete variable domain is DSGVTQTPKHLITATGQRVTLRCSPRSGDLSVYWYQQSLDQGLQFLIQYYNGEERAKGNILERFSAQQFPDLHSELNLSSLELGDSALYFCASSADQGITGELFFGEGSRLTVL.

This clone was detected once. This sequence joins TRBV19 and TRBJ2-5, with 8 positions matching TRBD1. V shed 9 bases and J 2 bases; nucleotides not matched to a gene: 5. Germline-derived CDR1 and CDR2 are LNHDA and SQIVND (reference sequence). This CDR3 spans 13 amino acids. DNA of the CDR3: TGTGCCAGCGGGACAGGATCACAAGAGACCCAGTACTTC. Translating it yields CASGTGSQETQYF.

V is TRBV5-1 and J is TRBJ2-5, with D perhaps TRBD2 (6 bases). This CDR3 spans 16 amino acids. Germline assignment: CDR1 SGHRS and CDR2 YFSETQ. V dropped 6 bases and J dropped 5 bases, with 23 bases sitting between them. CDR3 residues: CASKKISLASRETQYF. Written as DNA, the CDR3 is TGCGCCAGCAAGAAGATCTCCCTAGCGTCCCGGGAGACCCAGTACTTC.

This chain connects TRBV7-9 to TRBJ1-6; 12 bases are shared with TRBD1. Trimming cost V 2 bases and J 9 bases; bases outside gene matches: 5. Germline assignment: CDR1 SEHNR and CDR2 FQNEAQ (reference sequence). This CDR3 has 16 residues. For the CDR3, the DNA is TGTGCCAGCAGCTTATTTGGGACAGGGGGCACTTCACCCCTCCACTTT. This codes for CASSLFGTGGTSPLHF.

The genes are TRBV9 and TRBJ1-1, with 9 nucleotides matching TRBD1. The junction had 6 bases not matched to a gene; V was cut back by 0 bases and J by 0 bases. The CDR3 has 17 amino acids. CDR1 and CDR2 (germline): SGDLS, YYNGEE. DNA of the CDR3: TGTGCCAGCAGCGTAGCTACAGGACAGGGGATGAACACTGAAGCTTTCTTT. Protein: CASSVATGQGMNTEAFF.